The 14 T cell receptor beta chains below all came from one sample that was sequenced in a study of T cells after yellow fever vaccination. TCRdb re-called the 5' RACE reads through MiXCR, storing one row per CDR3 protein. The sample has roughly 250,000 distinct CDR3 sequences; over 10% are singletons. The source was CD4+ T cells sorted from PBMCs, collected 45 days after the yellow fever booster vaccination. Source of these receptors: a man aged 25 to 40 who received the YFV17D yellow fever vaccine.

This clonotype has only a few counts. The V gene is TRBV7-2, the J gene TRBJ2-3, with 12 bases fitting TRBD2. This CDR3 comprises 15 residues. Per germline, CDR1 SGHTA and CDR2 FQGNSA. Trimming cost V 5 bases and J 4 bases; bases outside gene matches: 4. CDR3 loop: CASSKLAGGPDTQYF. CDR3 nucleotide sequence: TGTGCCAGCAGCAAACTAGCGGGAGGCCCAGATACGCAGTATTTT.

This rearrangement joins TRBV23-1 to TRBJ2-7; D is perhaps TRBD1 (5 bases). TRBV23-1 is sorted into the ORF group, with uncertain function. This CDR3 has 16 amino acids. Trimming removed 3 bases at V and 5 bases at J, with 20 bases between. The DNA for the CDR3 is TGCGCCAGCAGTCACCATCAGGGCCCAAGGATCCACGAGCAGTACTTC. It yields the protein CASSHHQGPRIHEQYF.

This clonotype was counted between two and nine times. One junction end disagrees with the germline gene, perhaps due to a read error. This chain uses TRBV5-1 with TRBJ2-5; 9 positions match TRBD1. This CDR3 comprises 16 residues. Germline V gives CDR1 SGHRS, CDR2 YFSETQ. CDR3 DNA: TGCGTCAGCAGCCAGGCGGGGACAGGGAGTGGAGAGACCCAGTACTTC. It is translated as CVSSQAGTGSGETQYF.

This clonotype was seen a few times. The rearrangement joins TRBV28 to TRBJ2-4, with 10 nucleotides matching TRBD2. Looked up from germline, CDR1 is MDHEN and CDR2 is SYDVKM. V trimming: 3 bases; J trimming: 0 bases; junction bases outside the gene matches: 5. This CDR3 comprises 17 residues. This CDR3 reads CASSLVSGGLAKNIQYF. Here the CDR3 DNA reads TGTGCCAGCAGTTTGGTTAGCGGGGGGCTAGCCAAAAACATTCAGTACTTC.

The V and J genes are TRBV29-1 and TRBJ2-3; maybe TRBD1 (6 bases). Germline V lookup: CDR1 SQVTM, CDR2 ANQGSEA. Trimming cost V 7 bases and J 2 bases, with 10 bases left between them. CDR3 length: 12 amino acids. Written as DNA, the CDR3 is TGCAGCGGGACAGAGAACACAGATACGCAGTATTTT. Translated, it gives CSGTENTDTQYF.

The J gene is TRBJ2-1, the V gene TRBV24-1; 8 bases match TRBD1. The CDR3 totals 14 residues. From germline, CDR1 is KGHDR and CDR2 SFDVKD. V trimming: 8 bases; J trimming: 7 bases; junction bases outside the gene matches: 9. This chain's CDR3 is CATNGPGGKNEQFF. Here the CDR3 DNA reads TGTGCCACCAACGGTCCAGGGGGCAAGAATGAGCAGTTCTTC.

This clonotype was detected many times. CDR3: CASSSEPQFF. CDR3 sequence (DNA): TGCGCCAGCAGCTCAGAACCCCAGTTCTTC. The rearrangement joins TRBV5-1 to TRBJ2-1; unclear D gene. CDR1 and CDR2 from the germline V gene are SGHRS and YFSETQ. Trimming left V 3 bases short and J 13 bases short, with 8 bases between. The CDR3 sequence is 10 residues long.

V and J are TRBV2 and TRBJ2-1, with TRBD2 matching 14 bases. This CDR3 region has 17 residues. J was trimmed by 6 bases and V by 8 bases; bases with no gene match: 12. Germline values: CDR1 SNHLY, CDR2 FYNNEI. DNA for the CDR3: TGTGCCAGCGTGACTAGCGGGAGGGCCATTTGGGGCAATGAGCAGTTCTTC. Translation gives CASVTSGRAIWGNEQFF.

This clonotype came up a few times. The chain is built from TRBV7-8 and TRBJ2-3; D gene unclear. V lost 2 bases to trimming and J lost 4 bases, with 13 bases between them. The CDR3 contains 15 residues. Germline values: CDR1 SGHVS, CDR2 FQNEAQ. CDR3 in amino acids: CASSLTRQSADTQYF. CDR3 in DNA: TGTGCCAGCAGCTTAACCCGTCAGTCAGCAGATACGCAGTATTTT. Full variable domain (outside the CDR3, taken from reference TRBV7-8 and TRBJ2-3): GAGVSQSPRYKVAKRGQDVALRCDPISGHVSLFWYQQALGQGPEFLTYFQNEAQLDKSGLPSDRFFAERPEGSVSTLKIQRTQQEDSAVYLCASSLTRQSADTQYFGPGTRLTVL.

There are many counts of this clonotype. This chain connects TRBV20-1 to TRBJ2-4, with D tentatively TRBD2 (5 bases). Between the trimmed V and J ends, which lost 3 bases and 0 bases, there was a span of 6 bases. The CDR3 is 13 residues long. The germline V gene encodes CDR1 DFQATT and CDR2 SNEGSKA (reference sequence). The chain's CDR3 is CSASGKAKNIQYF. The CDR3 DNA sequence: TGCAGTGCTAGCGGGAAAGCCAAAAACATTCAGTACTTC.

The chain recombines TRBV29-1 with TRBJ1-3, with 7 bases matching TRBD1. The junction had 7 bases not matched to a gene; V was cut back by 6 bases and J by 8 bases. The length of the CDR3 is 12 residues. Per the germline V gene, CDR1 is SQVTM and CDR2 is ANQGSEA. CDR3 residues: CSVSDRADTIYF. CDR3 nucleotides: TGCAGCGTCAGTGACAGGGCCGACACCATATATTTT.

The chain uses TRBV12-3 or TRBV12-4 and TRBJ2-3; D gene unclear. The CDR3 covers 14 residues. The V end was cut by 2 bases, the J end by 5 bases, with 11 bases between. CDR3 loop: CASSLWLGEDTQYF. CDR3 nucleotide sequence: TGTGCCAGCAGTTTATGGCTTGGCGAAGATACGCAGTATTTT.

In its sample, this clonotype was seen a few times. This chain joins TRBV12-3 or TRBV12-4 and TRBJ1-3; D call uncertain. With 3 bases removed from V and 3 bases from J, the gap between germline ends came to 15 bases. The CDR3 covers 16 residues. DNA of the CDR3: TGTGCCAGCAGTTTGTTAGGTTTACACGGTGGAAACACCATATATTTT. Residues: CASSLLGLHGGNTIYF.

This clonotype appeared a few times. The CDR3 is CASSQFIVRQFF. For the CDR3, the DNA is TGTGCCAGCAGCCAATTTATCGTTCGGCAGTTCTTC. The chain carries TRBV3-1 and TRBJ2-1; D is undetermined. Germline V gene data show CDR1 as LGHDT and CDR2 as YNNKEL (reference sequence). The CDR3 runs 12 residues. Deletions cut 2 bases from V and 12 bases from J, with 11 bases between.